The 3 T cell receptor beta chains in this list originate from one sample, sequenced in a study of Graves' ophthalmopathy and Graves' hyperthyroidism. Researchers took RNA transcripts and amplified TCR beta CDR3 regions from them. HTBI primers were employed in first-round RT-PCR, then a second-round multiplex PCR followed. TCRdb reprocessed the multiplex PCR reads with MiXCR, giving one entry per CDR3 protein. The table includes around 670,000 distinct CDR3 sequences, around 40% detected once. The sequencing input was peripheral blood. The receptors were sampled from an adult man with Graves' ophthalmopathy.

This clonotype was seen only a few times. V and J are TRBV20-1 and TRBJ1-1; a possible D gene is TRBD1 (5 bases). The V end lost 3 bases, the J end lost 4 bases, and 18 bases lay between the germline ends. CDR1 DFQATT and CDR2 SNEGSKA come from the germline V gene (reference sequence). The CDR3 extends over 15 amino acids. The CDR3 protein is CSASRRQGLGTEAFF. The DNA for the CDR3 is TGCAGTGCTAGTAGGAGGCAGGGACTTGGCACTGAAGCTTTCTTT.

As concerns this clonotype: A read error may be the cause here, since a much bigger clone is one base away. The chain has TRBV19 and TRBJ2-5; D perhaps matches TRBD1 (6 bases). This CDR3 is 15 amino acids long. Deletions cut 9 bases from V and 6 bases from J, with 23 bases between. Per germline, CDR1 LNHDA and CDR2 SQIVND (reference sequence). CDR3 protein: CASSISWVQGQTQYF. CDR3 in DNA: TGTGCCAGCAGCATATCGTGGGTGCAGGGGCAGACCCAGTACTTC.

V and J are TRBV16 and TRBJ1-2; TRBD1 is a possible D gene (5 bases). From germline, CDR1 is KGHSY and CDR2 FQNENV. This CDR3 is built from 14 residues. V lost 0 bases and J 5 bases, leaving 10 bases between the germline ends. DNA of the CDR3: TGTGCCAGCAGCCAATCCCAAGGGGTTTATGGCTACACCTTC. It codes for CASSQSQGVYGYTF.